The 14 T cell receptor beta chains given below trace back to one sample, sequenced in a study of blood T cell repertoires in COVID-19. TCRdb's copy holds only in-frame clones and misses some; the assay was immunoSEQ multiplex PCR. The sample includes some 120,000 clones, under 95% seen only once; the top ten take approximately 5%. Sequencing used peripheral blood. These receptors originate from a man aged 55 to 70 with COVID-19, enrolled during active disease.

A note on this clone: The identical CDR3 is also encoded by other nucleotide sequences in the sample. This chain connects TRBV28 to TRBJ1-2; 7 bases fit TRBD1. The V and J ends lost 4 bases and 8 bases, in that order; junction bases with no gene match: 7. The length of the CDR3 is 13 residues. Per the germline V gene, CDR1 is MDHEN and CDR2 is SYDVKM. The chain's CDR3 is CASSSLDRDGYTF. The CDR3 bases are TGTGCCAGCAGTTCACTCGACAGGGACGGCTACACCTTC.

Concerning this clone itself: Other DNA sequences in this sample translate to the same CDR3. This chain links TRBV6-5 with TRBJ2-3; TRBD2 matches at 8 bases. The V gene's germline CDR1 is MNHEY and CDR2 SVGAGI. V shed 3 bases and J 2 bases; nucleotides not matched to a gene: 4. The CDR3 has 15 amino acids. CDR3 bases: TGTGCCAGCAGTTATAGCGGGACTTCCACAGATACGCAGTATTTT. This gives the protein CASSYSGTSTDTQYF.

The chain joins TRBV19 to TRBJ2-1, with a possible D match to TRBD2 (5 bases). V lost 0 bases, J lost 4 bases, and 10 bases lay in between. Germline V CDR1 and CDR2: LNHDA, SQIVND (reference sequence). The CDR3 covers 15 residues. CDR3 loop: CASSIEASSYNEQFF. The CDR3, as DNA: TGTGCCAGTAGTATAGAAGCTAGCAGTTACAATGAGCAGTTCTTC. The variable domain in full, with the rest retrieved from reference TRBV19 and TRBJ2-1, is DGGITQSPKYLFRKEGQNVTLSCEQNLNHDAMYWYRQDPGQGLRLIYYSQIVNDFQKGDIAEGYSVSREKKESFPLTVTSAQKNPTAFYLCASSIEASSYNEQFFGPGTRLTVL.

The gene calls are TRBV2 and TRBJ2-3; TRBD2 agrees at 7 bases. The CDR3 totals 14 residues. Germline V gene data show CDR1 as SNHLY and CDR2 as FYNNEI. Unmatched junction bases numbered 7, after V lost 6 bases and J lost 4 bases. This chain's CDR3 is CASRKERDSDTQYF. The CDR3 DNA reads TGTGCCAGCAGAAAGGAGCGGGATTCAGATACGCAGTATTTT.

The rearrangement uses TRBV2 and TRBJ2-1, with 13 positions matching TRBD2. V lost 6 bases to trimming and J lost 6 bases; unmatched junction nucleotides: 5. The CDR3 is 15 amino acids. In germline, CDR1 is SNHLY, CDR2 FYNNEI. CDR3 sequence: CASRVTSGRVNEQFF. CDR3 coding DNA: TGTGCCAGCAGGGTCACTAGCGGGAGGGTCAATGAGCAGTTCTTC. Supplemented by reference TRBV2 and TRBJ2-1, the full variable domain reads EPEVTQTPSHQVTQMGQEVILRCVPISNHLYFYWYRQILGQKVEFLVSFYNNEISEKSEIFDDQFSVERPDGSNFTLKIRSTKLEDSAMYFCASRVTSGRVNEQFFGPGTRLTVL.

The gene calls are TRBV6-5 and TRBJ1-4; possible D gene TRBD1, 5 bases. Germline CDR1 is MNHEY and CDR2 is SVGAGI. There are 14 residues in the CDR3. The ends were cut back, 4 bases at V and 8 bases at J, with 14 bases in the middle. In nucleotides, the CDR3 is TGTGCCAGCAGTTCTCGCCGGGGGGACGAAAAACTGTTTTTT. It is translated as CASSSRRGDEKLFF.

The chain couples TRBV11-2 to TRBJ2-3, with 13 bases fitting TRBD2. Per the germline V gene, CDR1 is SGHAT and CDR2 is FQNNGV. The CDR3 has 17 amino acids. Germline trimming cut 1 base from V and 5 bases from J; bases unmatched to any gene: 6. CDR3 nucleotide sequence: TGTGCCAGCAGCTTAGTTACTAGCGGGAGGGCCGTAGATACGCAGTATTTT. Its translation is CASSLVTSGRAVDTQYF. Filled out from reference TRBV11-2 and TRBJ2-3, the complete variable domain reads EAGVAQSPRYKIIEKRQSVAFWCNPISGHATLYWYQQILGQGPKLLIQFQNNGVVDDSQLPKDRFSAERLKGVDSTLKIQPAKLEDSAVYLCASSLVTSGRAVDTQYFGPGTRLTVL.

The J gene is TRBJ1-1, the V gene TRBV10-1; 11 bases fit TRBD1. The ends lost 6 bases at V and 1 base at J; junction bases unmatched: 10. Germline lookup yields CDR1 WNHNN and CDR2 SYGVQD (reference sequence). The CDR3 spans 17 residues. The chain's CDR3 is CASSRGQGATRNTEAFF. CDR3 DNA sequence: TGCGCCAGCAGCCGCGGACAGGGGGCGACTCGGAACACTGAAGCTTTCTTT.

CDR3 sequence (DNA): TGTGCCAGCAGTGAAGGGGACATCGAGCAGTACTTC. Encoded protein: CASSEGDIEQYF. V is TRBV2 and J is TRBJ2-7; possibly TRBD1 for D (6 bases). CDR3 size: 12 residues. The germline gives CDR1 SNHLY, CDR2 FYNNEI. Trimming left V 1 base short and J 6 bases short, with 7 bases between.

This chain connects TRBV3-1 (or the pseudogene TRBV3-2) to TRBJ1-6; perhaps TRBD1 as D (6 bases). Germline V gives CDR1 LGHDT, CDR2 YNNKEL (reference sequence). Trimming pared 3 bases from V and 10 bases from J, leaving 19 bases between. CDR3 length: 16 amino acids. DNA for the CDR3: TGTGCCAGCAGCCAGAGCTGGGGGGGCCCTAGATCACCCCTCCACTTT. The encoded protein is CASSQSWGGPRSPLHF.

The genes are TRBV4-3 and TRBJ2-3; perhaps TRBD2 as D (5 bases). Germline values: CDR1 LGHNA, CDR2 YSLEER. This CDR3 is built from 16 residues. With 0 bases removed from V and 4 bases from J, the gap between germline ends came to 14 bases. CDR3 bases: TGCGCCAGCAGCCAAGATGTGGGAGAGGTTGCAGATACGCAGTATTTT. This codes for CASSQDVGEVADTQYF.

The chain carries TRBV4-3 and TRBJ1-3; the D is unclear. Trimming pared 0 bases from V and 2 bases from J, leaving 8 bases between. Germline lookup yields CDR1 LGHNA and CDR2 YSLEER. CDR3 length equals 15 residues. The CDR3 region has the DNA TGCGCCAGCAGCCAAGATTACGGGGCTGGAAACACCATATATTTT. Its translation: CASSQDYGAGNTIYF.

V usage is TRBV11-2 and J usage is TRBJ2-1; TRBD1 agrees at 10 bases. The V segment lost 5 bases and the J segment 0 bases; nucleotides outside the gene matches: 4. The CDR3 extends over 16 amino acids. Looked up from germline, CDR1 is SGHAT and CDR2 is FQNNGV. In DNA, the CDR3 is TGTGCCAGCAGCCACAGGACAGGGGGCTCCTACAATGAGCAGTTCTTC. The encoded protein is CASSHRTGGSYNEQFF.

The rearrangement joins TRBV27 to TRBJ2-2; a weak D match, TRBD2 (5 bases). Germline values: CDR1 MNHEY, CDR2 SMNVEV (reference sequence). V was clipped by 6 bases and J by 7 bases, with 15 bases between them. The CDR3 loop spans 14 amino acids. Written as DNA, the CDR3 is TGTGCCAGCAGACCTCTACGAGGGAACGGGGAGCTGTTTTTT. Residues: CASRPLRGNGELFF.